This T cell receptor (beta chain) was retrieved from a study of blood T cells in healthy people across ages. Findings of the study overall: Relative to aged donors, long-lived donors carried more naive CD4+ cells and displayed higher diversity.

This clonotype was seen a handful of times. Its antigen is undetermined. The junction had 18 bases not matched to a gene; V was cut back by 4 bases and J by 9 bases. The germline V gene encodes CDR1 SGHTA and CDR2 FQGNSA. CDR3 length equals 18 residues. A second PCR, run for roughly 7 to 12 cycles, used a sample-barcoded 5' primer plus a J-beta primer mix. With 12 random nucleotides, a template-switch adaptor tagged each individual cDNA molecule. Samples each returned at least 2.5 million CDR3-containing paired-end reads. TCRdb fed the 5' RACE reads into MiXCR, producing one record per CDR3 protein. The sample has some 1.7 million distinct CDR3 sequences, 28% seen once.

This chain uses TRBV7-2 with TRBJ2-1; TRBD1 matches 10 bases. The material sequenced was blood. The receptor was derived from a young woman in good health. CDR3 bases: TGTGCCAGCAGCTACATGGACGTCAGGGACAGGGGACGAGCTGAGCAGTTCTTC. This translates into CASSYMDVRDRGRAEQFF.